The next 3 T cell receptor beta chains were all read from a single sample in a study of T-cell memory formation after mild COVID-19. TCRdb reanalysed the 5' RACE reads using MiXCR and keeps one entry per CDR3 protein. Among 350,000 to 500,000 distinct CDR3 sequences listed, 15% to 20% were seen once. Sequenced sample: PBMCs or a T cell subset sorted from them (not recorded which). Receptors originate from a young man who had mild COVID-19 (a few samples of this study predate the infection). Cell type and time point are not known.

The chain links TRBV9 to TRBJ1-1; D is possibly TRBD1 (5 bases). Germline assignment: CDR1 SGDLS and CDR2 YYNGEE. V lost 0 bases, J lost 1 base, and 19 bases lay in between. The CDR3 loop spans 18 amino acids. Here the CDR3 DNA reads TGTGCCAGCAGCGTAGATTTGGGGACGCTGACAGCGAACACTGAAGCTTTCTTT. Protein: CASSVDLGTLTANTEAFF.

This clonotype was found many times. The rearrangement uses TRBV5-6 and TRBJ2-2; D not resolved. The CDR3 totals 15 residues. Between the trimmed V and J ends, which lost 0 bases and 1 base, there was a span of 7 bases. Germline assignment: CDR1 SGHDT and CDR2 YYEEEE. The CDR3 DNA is TGTGCCAGCAGCTTGGGCGGTCAGAACACCGGGGAGCTGTTTTTT. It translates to CASSLGGQNTGELFF.

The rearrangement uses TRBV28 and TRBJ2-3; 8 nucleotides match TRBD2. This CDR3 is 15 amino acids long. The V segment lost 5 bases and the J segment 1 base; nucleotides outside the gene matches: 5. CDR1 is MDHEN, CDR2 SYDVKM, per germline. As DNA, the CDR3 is TGTGCCAGCAGTGCGGGGGGCCCTGGCACAGATACGCAGTATTTT. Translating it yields CASSAGGPGTDTQYF.